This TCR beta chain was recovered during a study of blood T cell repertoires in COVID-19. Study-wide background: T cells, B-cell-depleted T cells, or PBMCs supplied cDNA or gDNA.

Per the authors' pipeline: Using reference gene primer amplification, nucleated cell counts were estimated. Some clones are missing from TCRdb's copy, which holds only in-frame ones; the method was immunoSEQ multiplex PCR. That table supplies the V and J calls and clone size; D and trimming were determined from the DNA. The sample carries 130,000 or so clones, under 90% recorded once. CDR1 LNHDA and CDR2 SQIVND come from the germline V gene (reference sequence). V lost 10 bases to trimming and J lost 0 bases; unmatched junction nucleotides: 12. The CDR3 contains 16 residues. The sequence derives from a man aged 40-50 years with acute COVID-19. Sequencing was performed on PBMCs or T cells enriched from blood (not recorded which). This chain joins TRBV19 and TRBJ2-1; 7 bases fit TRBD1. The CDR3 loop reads CATSGQLLSSYNEQFF. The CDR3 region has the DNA TGTGCCACCTCGGGACAGCTCCTTAGCTCCTACAATGAGCAGTTCTTC.